This T cell receptor beta chain is from a study of blood T cell repertoires in COVID-19. Study background: PBMCs, B-cell-depleted T cells, or T cells were the source of the cDNA or gDNA that made up the material.

In the authors' methods: For nucleated cells, counts were estimated from reference gene primer amplification. This table comes from immunoSEQ multiplex PCR, and its TCRdb copy is limited to in-frame clones, with some not included. V and J calls plus clone size are reproduced from that table; the DNA served to infer D and trimming. The sample lists 250,000 or so clones; 84% were seen once. The V gene's germline CDR1 is MNHEY and CDR2 SMNVEV (reference sequence). Trimming removed 6 bases at V and 0 bases at J, with 15 bases between. The length of the CDR3 is 16 residues. The TCR sequence derives from a man in his 60s with acute or convalescent COVID-19. The chain couples TRBV27 to TRBJ1-3; D call uncertain. The specimen sequenced was peripheral blood. The CDR3: CASSLTGSHSGNTIYF. The CDR3 DNA sequence: TGTGCCAGCAGCCTTACGGGGTCCCACTCTGGAAACACCATATATTTT.